The 10 T cell receptor beta chains below all came from one sample that was sequenced in a study of beta chain features in type 1 diabetes. Sequencing targeted expressed TCRB transcripts, as all isolated RNA had been reverse transcribed. Sequenced by immunoSEQ multiplex PCR; TCRdb stores in-frame clones only, minus some. The sample lists roughly 220,000 clones; more than 15% were seen once. Whole-study findings and limits: Shorter TCRB CDR3s, moderately but significantly so, were found in Type 1 diabetes patients in all four CD4+ subsets.

No cognate antigen is known for these TCRs. Material: naive CD4+ T cells from blood. The receptors stem from a man aged 25 to 40 with type 1 diabetes.

A few counts support this clone. The chain uses TRBV5-1 and TRBJ1-4; a weak D match, TRBD1 (5 bases). The CDR3 contains 14 residues. Between the trimmed V and J ends, which lost 0 bases and 5 bases, there was a span of 8 bases. From germline, CDR1 is SGHRS and CDR2 YFSETQ. The DNA of the CDR3 is TGCGCCAGCAGCTTGGTCAACAGGAATGAAAAACTGTTTTTT. Translating it yields CASSLVNRNEKLFF.

The gene calls are TRBV7-9 and TRBJ2-7; D is unclear. Germline V gene data show CDR1 as SEHNR and CDR2 as FQNEAQ (reference sequence). Deletions cut 3 bases from V and 2 bases from J, with 8 bases between. The CDR3 runs to 13 residues. CDR3 bases: TGTGCCAGCAGCTTGGCCAGTGCCTACGAGCAGTACTTC. Translation gives CASSLASAYEQYF.

Written as DNA, the CDR3 is TGTGCCTGGGACAGGACGGGTGAGACCCAGTACTTC. Its protein is CAWDRTGETQYF. The J gene is TRBJ2-5, the V gene TRBV30; weak D call: TRBD1 (6 bases). In germline, CDR1 is GTSNPN, CDR2 SVGIG (reference sequence). The ends were cut back, 5 bases at V and 5 bases at J, with 12 bases in the middle. CDR3 length: 12 amino acids.

This clone occurred a few times. J is TRBJ2-1 and V is TRBV5-1, with no clear D. Germline CDR1 SGHRS, CDR2 YFSETQ. The CDR3 runs 14 residues. V lost 0 bases and J 6 bases, leaving 10 bases between the germline ends. The CDR3, as DNA: TGCGCCAGCAGCTTGGACCCCTCGATCAATGAGCAGTTCTTC. As protein: CASSLDPSINEQFF.

This clone has more than one count but fewer than ten. Here the CDR3 reads CASSSPGQGNEQFF. The CDR3, as DNA: TGTGCCAGCAGCTCGCCGGGACAGGGTAATGAGCAGTTCTTC. This chain links TRBV7-9 with TRBJ2-1, with 9 bases fitting TRBD1. V lost 4 bases and J lost 7; bases outside the gene matches: 5. This CDR3 comprises 14 residues. Germline-derived CDR1 and CDR2 are SEHNR and FQNEAQ (reference sequence). Based on the CDR3 plus reference TRBV7-9 and TRBJ2-1, the full variable domain is DTGVSQNPRHKITKRGQNVTFRCDPISEHNRLYWYRQTLGQGPEFLTYFQNEAQLEKSRLLSDRFSAERPKGSFSTLEIQRTEQGDSAMYLCASSSPGQGNEQFFGPGTRLTVL.

A few counts support this clone. This chain joins TRBV5-1 and TRBJ1-1; no firm D call. The germline CDR1 and CDR2 sequences are SGHRS and YFSETQ. Trimming cost V 0 bases and J 1 base, with 7 bases left between them. The CDR3 length is 14 residues. CDR3: CASSLAGRNTEAFF. In DNA form, the CDR3 reads TGCGCCAGCAGCTTGGCCGGCAGGAACACTGAAGCTTTCTTT.

The CDR3 is CAWSDRALYEQYF. In DNA form, the CDR3 reads TGTGCCTGGAGCGATCGGGCCCTCTACGAGCAGTACTTC. This chain links TRBV30 with TRBJ2-7; D is uncertain. Between the trimmed V and J ends, which lost 3 bases and 3 bases, there was a span of 12 bases. CDR3 length: 13 amino acids. In germline, CDR1 is GTSNPN, CDR2 SVGIG (reference sequence).

This clone showed up just a few times. The sample carries other DNA sequences with the same CDR3. The genes are TRBV30 and TRBJ2-1; 7 bases match TRBD1. The germline CDR1 and CDR2 sequences are GTSNPN and SVGIG (reference sequence). CDR3 size: 12 residues. Unmatched junction bases numbered 0, after V lost 0 bases and J lost 7 bases. Here the CDR3 reads CAWSVQGNEQFF. The CDR3 bases are TGTGCCTGGAGTGTACAGGGGAATGAGCAGTTCTTC.

This clone was detected a few times. The gene calls are TRBV7-2 and TRBJ2-3, with D unresolved. CDR3 length: 15 amino acids. Trimming took off 1 base at V and 5 bases at J, with 13 bases between the two ends. The germline V gene encodes CDR1 SGHTA and CDR2 FQGNSA. Here the CDR3 reads CASSLEVTGEDTQYF. CDR3 coding DNA: TGTGCCAGCAGCTTAGAGGTCACGGGCGAAGATACGCAGTATTTT.

This clone was detected only a few times. J is TRBJ2-3 and V is TRBV6-1; D is unclear. The germline CDR1 and CDR2 sequences are MNHNS and SASEGT. Trimming stripped 6 bases from V and 2 bases from J, with 9 bases between. This CDR3 region has 13 residues. CDR3 nucleotides: TGTGCCAGCAGCGTCGGCTACACAGATACGCAGTATTTT. Translating it yields CASSVGYTDTQYF.